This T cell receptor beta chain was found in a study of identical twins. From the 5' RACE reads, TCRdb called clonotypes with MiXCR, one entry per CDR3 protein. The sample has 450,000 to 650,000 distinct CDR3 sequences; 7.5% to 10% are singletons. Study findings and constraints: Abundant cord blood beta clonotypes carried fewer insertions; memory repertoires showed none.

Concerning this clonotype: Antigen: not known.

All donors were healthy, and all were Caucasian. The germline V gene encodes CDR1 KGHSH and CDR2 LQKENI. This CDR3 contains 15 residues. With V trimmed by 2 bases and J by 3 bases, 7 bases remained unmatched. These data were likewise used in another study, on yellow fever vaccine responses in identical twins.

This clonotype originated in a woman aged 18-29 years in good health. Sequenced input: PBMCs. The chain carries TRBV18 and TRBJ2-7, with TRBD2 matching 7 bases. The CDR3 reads CASSPALAGVYEQYF. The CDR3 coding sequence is TGTGCCAGCTCACCAGCACTCGCGGGGGTCTACGAGCAGTACTTC.